The rows below give T cell receptor beta chains drawn from one sample of a study of blood T cell repertoires in COVID-19. TCRdb keeps only in-frame clones here, not all; method: immunoSEQ multiplex PCR. This table holds about 140,000 clones, roughly 87% found once. The sample was peripheral blood. The origin of the receptors is a human donor in a cohort sampled during active COVID-19. CDR3s include the opening cysteine and the closing phenylalanine or tryptophan. The D gene is left open where the match is weak. Some rows have no size entry. The others give once, few or many, or a class for an expanded clone.

d_call clone_size j_call v_call cdr3_nt cdr3_aa
- - TRBJ2-3 TRBV30 TGTGCCTGGAGTAGAGGAGGGAGCACAGATACGCAGTATTTT CAWSRGGSTDTQYF
- once TRBJ1-4 TRBV2 TGTGCCAGCAGGGAGCATCGGCTTGCAACTAATGAAAAACTGTTTTTT CASREHRLATNEKLFF
TRBD1 - TRBJ2-3 TRBV10-3 TGTGCCATCAGTGGGACAGGGACAGATACGCAGTATTTT CAISGTGTDTQYF
- - TRBJ1-5 TRBV3-1/TRBV3-2 TGTGCCAGCAGCTCGAGTCGGTCAATCAATCAGCCCCAGCATTTT CASSSSRSINQPQHF
- - TRBJ2-3 TRBV27 TGTGCCAGCCCCTCGGGAAGGTGCGGGGATGGGGGTTCTAGAGATACGCAGTATTTT CASPSGRCGDGGSRDTQYF
TRBD2 - TRBJ2-7 TRBV7-2 TGTGCCAGCAGCTTAAGGGTTAGAGGACTAGCGGGGGCGAACGAGCAGTACTTC CASSLRVRGLAGANEQYF
TRBD1 few TRBJ1-1 TRBV4-3 TGCGCCAGCAGCCATGAACAGGGGAGGACTGAAGCTTTCTTT CASSHEQGRTEAFF
- - TRBJ1-2 TRBV3-1/TRBV3-2 TGTGCCAGCACCTCGGGGTCAGGGGCATATGGCTACACCTTC CASTSGSGAYGYTF
- - TRBJ2-3 TRBV28 TGTGCCACAGACAGAAAAACAGATACGCAGTATTTT CATDRKTDTQYF
TRBD1 - TRBJ2-7 TRBV7-2 TGTGCCAGCAGCTGGACAGGGGAAGGAGAGCAGTACTTC CASSWTGEGEQYF
- - TRBJ2-5 TRBV7-2 TGTGCCAGCGCCTTAAATGGGGGCCCCAGGGGACAAGAGACCCAGTACTTC CASALNGGPRGQETQYF
- - TRBJ2-7 TRBV13 TGTGCCAGCAGCACACTGGGGGCTGCCACCTACGAGCAGTACTTC CASSTLGAATYEQYF
- once TRBJ1-2 TRBV7-2 TGTGCCAGCAGGCCCCCGGGACTCTCATATGGCTACACCTTC CASRPPGLSYGYTF
TRBD1 - TRBJ1-5 TRBV7-6 TGTGCCAGCAGCTTAGTCCCCGGGCAGGGGGGTAATCAGCCCCAGCATTTT CASSLVPGQGGNQPQHF
- - TRBJ1-5 TRBV3-1/TRBV3-2 TGTGCCAGCAGCCAAGATTCGGCGGGGGGGAAACCCCAGCATTTT CASSQDSAGGKPQHF
- - TRBJ1-2 TRBV19 TGTGCCAGTAGGAATAAAGGGACATCCTATGGCTACACCTTC CASRNKGTSYGYTF
- - TRBJ2-7 TRBV18 TGTGCCAGCCGGACAAGGGCCTCCTACGAGCAGTACTTC CASRTRASYEQYF
TRBD2 - TRBJ2-2 TRBV4-3 TGCGCCAGCAGCCAAGAACGGCGGGGGGCGAACACCGGGGAGCTGTTTTTT CASSQERRGANTGELFF
TRBD1 - TRBJ2-7 TRBV28 TGTGCCAGCAGTTTTTCCGGGACAGGGGGCTACGAGCAGTACTTC CASSFSGTGGYEQYF
- - TRBJ1-6 TRBV4-3 TGCGCCAGCAGCCACGATCGGGTAAATTCACCCCTCCACTTT CASSHDRVNSPLHF
TRBD2 - TRBJ2-3 TRBV14 TGTGCCAGCAGCCGGGGACTAGAACGGGGGGATACGCAGTATTTT CASSRGLERGDTQYF
TRBD1 - TRBJ1-2 TRBV6-4 TGTGCCAGCAGTGAAAAAGAATATCGACAGGGGGCTTTCTTGACTGATGGCTACACCTTC CASSEKEYRQGAFLTDGYTF
- - TRBJ1-1 TRBV13 TGTGCCAGCAGTAACGCGAAAGGGGCAGCTTTCTTT CASSNAKGAAFF
TRBD1 - TRBJ1-1 TRBV24-1 TGTGCCACCAGGGACAGGGGGAACACTGAAGCTTTCTTT CATRDRGNTEAFF
TRBD1 - TRBJ2-6 TRBV28 TGTGCCAGCACCGAGTCGGACAGGGGGCGTGGGGCCAACGTCCTGACTTTC CASTESDRGRGANVLTF
TRBD2 - TRBJ2-3 TRBV18 TGTGCCAGCTCACCACTCAGCGGGGGAACCTCAGATACGCAGTATTTT CASSPLSGGTSDTQYF
TRBD2 once TRBJ2-7 TRBV11-3 TGTGCCAGCAGCTTAGAGGGCCGGGTAGCGGGAGGCCCTACCTCCTACGAGCAGTACTTC CASSLEGRVAGGPTSYEQYF
- - TRBJ2-5 TRBV11-3 TGTGCCAGCAGCTTAGCAGGGGACCTCCAAGAGACCCAGTACTTC CASSLAGDLQETQYF